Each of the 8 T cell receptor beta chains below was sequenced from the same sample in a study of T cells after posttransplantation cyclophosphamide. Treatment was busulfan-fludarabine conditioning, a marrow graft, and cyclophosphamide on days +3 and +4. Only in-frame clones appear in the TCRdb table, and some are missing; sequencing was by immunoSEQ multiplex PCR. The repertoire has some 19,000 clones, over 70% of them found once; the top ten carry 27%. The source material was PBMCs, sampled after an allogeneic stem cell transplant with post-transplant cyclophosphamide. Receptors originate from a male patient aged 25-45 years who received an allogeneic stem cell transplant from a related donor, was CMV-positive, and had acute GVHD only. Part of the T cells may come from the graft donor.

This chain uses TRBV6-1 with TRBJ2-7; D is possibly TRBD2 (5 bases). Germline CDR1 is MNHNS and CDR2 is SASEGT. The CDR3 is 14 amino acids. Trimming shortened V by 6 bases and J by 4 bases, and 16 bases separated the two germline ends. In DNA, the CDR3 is TGTGCCAGCAGAAAAGAGAGGGATACTTACGAGCAGTACTTC. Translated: CASRKERDTYEQYF.

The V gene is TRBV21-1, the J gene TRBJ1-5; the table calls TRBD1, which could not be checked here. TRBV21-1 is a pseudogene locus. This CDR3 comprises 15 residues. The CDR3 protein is CASSEGQGINQPQHF. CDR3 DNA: TGTGCCAGCAGCGAAGGACAGGGCATCAATCAGCCCCAGCATTTT.

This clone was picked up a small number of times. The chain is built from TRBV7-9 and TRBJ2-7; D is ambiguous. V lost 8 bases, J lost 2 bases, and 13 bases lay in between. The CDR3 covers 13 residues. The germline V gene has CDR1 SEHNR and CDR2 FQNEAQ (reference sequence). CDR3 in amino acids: CASAYSTPYEQYF. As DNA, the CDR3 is TGTGCCAGCGCCTACAGTACTCCCTACGAGCAGTACTTC.

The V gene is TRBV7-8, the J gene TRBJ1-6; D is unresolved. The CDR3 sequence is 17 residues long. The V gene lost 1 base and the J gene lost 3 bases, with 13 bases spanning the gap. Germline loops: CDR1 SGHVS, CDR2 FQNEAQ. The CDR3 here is CASSLEWGGGYNSPLHF. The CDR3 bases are TGTGCCAGCAGCTTAGAATGGGGAGGAGGCTATAATTCACCCCTCCACTTT.

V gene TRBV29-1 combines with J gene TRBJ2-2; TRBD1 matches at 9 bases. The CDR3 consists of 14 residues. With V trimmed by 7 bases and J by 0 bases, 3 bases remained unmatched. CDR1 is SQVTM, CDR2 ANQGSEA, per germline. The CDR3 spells CSARQGANTGELFF. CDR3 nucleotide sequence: TGCAGCGCCAGACAGGGGGCGAACACCGGGGAGCTGTTTTTT.

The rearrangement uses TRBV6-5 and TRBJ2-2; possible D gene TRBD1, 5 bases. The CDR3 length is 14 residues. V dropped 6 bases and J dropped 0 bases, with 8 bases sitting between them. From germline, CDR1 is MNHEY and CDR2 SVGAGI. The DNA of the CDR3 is TGTGCCAGCAGCAAACAGGCGAACACCGGGGAGCTGTTTTTT. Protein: CASSKQANTGELFF.

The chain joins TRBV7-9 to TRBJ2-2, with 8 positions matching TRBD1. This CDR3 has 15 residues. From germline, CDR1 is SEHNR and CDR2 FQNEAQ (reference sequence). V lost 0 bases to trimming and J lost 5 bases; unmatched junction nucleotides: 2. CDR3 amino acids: CASSLAQGATGELFF. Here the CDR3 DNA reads TGTGCCAGCAGCTTAGCCCAGGGGGCTACCGGGGAGCTGTTTTTT.

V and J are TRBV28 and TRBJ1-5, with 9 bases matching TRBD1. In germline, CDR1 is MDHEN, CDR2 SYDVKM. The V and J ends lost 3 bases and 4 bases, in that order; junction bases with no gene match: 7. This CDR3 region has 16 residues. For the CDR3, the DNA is TGTGCCAGCAGTTTGCCCACCGGACAGGGGAATCAGCCCCAGCATTTT. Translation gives CASSLPTGQGNQPQHF.